The 18 T cell receptor beta chains given below trace back to one sample, sequenced in a study of graft-versus-host responses after intestinal transplantation (dated by TCRdb to the early 2020s). To isolate intraepithelial and lamina propria lymphocytes from graft specimens, dithiothreitol, EDTA incubations and collagenase D digestion were used. The method behind the library was the immunoSEQ multiplex PCR assay. In TCRdb, the immuneACCESS table is reduced to in-frame sequences with V and J assigned. These tables do not hold every clone; where another copy was compared, an unresolved V gene accounts for under half, and the others remain unexplained. A total of more than 12,000 clones appear in this sample, under 80% of them only once. The ten biggest clones cover 9% of the sample. Specimen: ileum tissue, collected approximately 670 days after intestinal transplantation. The receptors here all came from a human patient who received an intestinal transplant, so some T cells may come from the graft donor.

This clone appeared a few times. This specimen includes other DNA sequences encoding the same CDR3. The chain uses TRBV6-4 and TRBJ2-6; D call uncertain. V shed 0 bases and J shed 0 bases, with 3 bases lying between them. The CDR3 has 15 residues. Germline values: CDR1 MRHNA, CDR2 SNTAGT. As DNA, the CDR3 is TGTGCCAGCAGTGACTCCTCCTCTGGGGCCAACGTCCTGACTTTC. Amino acids: CASSDSSSGANVLTF.

The chain links TRBV5-5 to TRBJ1-2, with D perhaps matching TRBD1 (6 bases). Germline V CDR1 and CDR2: SGHKS, YYEKEE (reference sequence). Trimming took 4 bases from V and 0 from J, leaving 13 bases between them. The CDR3 covers 15 residues. CDR3 sequence: CASSRTDSPNYGYTF. CDR3 DNA: TGTGCCAGCAGCAGAACGGACAGTCCTAACTATGGCTACACCTTC.

This chain's CDR3 is CASSYQGARGKQYF. DNA for the CDR3: TGTGCCAGCAGTTACCAGGGGGCCCGAGGGAAGCAGTACTTC. This chain uses TRBV6-5 with TRBJ2-7; TRBD1 agrees at 8 bases. V lost 2 bases, J lost 8 bases, and 8 bases stayed unmatched. Germline CDR1 is MNHEY and CDR2 is SVGAGI. The CDR3 is 14 amino acids.

Here the CDR3 DNA reads TGTGCCAGCAGCCCCACCCCGGGACAGGCCGTTCCTTTGAGGGAGCAGTACTTC. It encodes CASSPTPGQAVPLREQYF. This chain connects TRBV4-2 to TRBJ2-7; 8 bases agree with TRBD1. Germline CDR1 and CDR2: LGHNA and YNFKEQ. This CDR3 has 18 residues. Trimming took 4 bases from V and 7 from J; bases not matched to a gene: 21.

The chain links TRBV14 to TRBJ2-1, with TRBD1 identical over 8 bases. The CDR3 runs 13 residues. V dropped 4 bases and J dropped 10; count of bases not matched to a gene: 6. Germline CDR1 and CDR2: SGHDN and FVKESK. The CDR3 sequence: CASSPGQGSEQFF. The CDR3 DNA reads TGTGCCAGCAGCCCCGGACAGGGTTCGGAGCAGTTCTTC.

By sample share, this clone is medium-sized. This sequence joins TRBV10-1 and TRBJ1-5, with no clear D. The V and J ends lost 4 bases and 2 bases respectively, with 15 bases between them. The germline V gene encodes CDR1 WNHNN and CDR2 SYGVQD (reference sequence). This CDR3 is 16 amino acids long. In DNA form, the CDR3 reads TGCGCCAGCAGTGCTACAGTGGCCTCAGGCAATCAGCCCCAGCATTTT. This sequence encodes CASSATVASGNQPQHF.

The chain joins TRBV28 to TRBJ2-1, with 13 bases matching TRBD2. Germline-derived CDR1 and CDR2 are MDHEN and SYDVKM. The length of the CDR3 is 19 residues. Trimming at V came to 0 bases and at J to 0 bases, leaving 5 bases not matched to a gene. The CDR3 DNA reads as TGTGCCAGCAGTTTATGGACTAGCGGGGGGACCGTCTCCTACAATGAGCAGTTCTTC. This sequence encodes CASSLWTSGGTVSYNEQFF.

The chain links TRBV9 to TRBJ2-3; no definite D call. The CDR3 has 13 residues. V lost 2 bases, J lost 3 bases, and 7 bases lay in between. Germline V gene data show CDR1 as SGDLS and CDR2 as YYNGEE. The CDR3: CASSVLTTDTQYF. CDR3 bases: TGTGCCAGCAGCGTCCTGACAACAGATACGCAGTATTTT.

The chain carries TRBV6-5 and TRBJ1-5; possible D gene TRBD1, 6 bases. CDR1 is MNHEY and CDR2 is SVGAGI in the germline V gene. CDR3 size: 14 residues. V was pared by 5 bases and J by 7 bases, with 15 bases between. CDR3 nucleotide sequence: TGTGCCAGCAGTAAAACAGGGTACGGGCAGCCCCAGCATTTT. It translates to CASSKTGYGQPQHF.

The chain joins TRBV12-5 to TRBJ2-1; 9 bases agree with TRBD2. This CDR3 contains 16 residues. The germline V gene has CDR1 LGHNT and CDR2 FRNRAP. The trim removed 0 bases at V and 7 bases at J, leaving 7 bases unmatched. CDR3: CASGLVLAGGRNEQFF. CDR3 bases: TGTGCTAGTGGTTTGGTACTGGCGGGGGGGCGGAATGAGCAGTTCTTC.

This clone counts as medium-sized. The chain links TRBV30 to TRBJ1-5, with 11 bases lining up with TRBD1. Per germline, CDR1 GTSNPN and CDR2 SVGIG (reference sequence). With 5 bases clipped from V and 2 bases from J, the junction kept 8 bases outside the gene matches. This CDR3 has 16 amino acids. The CDR3 loop reads CAWEDRGRGGNQPQHF. CDR3 in DNA: TGTGCCTGGGAGGACAGGGGGCGAGGTGGCAATCAGCCCCAGCATTTT.

The V call is TRBV6-1, the J call TRBJ1-5; 9 bases are a match to TRBD1. CDR3 length: 16 amino acids. The V gene end was trimmed by 6 bases and the J gene end by 8 bases; junction bases not matched to a gene: 14. Germline values: CDR1 MNHNS, CDR2 SASEGT. CDR3 loop: CASRERGGQGQKPQHF. In DNA form, the CDR3 reads TGTGCCAGCAGGGAAAGGGGTGGACAGGGGCAGAAGCCCCAGCATTTT.

By share, this clone ranks as medium-sized. This chain connects TRBV27 to TRBJ2-7; 9 bases map to TRBD1. J was trimmed by 3 bases and V by 5 bases; bases with no gene match: 5. Germline assignment: CDR1 MNHEY and CDR2 SMNVEV (reference sequence). There are 14 residues in the CDR3. DNA of the CDR3: TGTGCCAGCAGTACAGGGGGCGCGAGCTACGAGCAGTACTTC. Amino acids: CASSTGGASYEQYF.

This sequence joins TRBV29-1 and TRBJ1-1, with 9 bases matching TRBD1. The germline gives CDR1 SQVTM, CDR2 ANQGSEA. There are 11 residues in the CDR3. The V and J ends lost 7 bases and 7 bases, in that order; junction bases with no gene match: 4. The DNA of the CDR3 is TGCAGCGCCGGGACAGGGATTGAAGCTTTCTTT. It codes for CSAGTGIEAFF.

In its sample, this clone was seen a few times. This sequence joins TRBV5-1 and TRBJ2-5; 7 bases match TRBD2. Unmatched junction bases numbered 3, after V lost 1 base and J lost 3 bases. The CDR3 consists of 14 residues. CDR1 SGHRS and CDR2 YFSETQ come from the germline V gene. CDR3 in DNA: TGCGCCAGCAGCTTGTGGGGGGGTGAAGAGACCCAGTACTTC. It specifies CASSLWGGEETQYF. The full variable domain, completed using reference TRBV5-1 and TRBJ2-5, is KAGVTQTPRYLIKTRGQQVTLSCSPISGHRSVSWYQQTPGQGLQFLFEYFSETQRNKGNFPGRFSGRQFSNSRSEMNVSTLELGDSALYLCASSLWGGEETQYFGPGTRLLVL.

The chain is built from TRBV11-2 and TRBJ2-1; D is perhaps TRBD2 (6 bases). From germline, CDR1 is SGHAT and CDR2 FQNNGV. This CDR3 region has 15 residues. Trimming cost V 1 base and J 6 bases, with 13 bases left between them. CDR3 nucleotides: TGTGCCAGCAGCTTAGCGCGGGGCCCCCTCAATGAGCAGTTCTTC. This translates into CASSLARGPLNEQFF.

This clone has just a few counts. V gene TRBV19 combines with J gene TRBJ1-3; 9 bases fit TRBD1. Germline V gene data show CDR1 as LNHDA and CDR2 as SQIVND (reference sequence). V lost 4 bases and J lost 2; bases outside the gene matches: 0. This CDR3 is 14 amino acids long. The CDR3, as DNA: TGTGCCAGTAGTAGGGACAGGGCTGGAAACACCATATATTTT. Translating gives CASSRDRAGNTIYF.

The chain couples TRBV11-3 to TRBJ1-2; D is unclear. The CDR3 length is 13 residues. Trimming took 4 bases from V and 5 from J, leaving 11 bases between them. Germline CDR1 and CDR2: SGHNT and YENEEA. The CDR3 DNA sequence: TGTGCCAGCAGCTCGAACACGGGGTATGGCTACACCTTC. Its translation: CASSSNTGYGYTF.